This T cell receptor beta chain was observed in a study of monozygotic twins with inflammatory bowel disease (dated by TCRdb to the late 2010s). For context, the study as a whole: The full study comprised 30 or so monozygotic twin pairs: nine German pairs (four IBD-concordant, five IBD-discordant) and 19 IBD-discordant Danish pairs. Within discordant pairs, disease-associated traits were sought mainly by comparing IBD patients with their genetically identical healthy co-twins. Each individual had, on average, about 151 000 unique TCRalpha sequences and 181 000 unique TCRbeta sequences available for analysis. The research as a whole found: Compared with healthy twins, IBD patients had fewer clonotypes in common with other individuals, a difference most pronounced in patients showing signs of disease activity. Distinction between different T cell subtypes could not be achieved in the analysis. A decrease in TCRbeta repertoire diversity, as measured by inverse Simpson index, was observed in IBD patients compared with their healthy co-twins. Repertoire similarity did not differ between concordant and discordant twins, which could be due to limited statistical power. Differing immunosuppressive treatments among patients may have added background noise and inter-individual variability to the repertoires. The results gave no support for a single strong signal or clonotype linked to IBD.

A note on this clonotype: No cognate antigen has been identified for it.

The CDR3 holds 17 amino acids from the cysteine to the phenylalanine. The DNA is unrecorded. The germline V gene sets CDR1 to SNHLY and CDR2 to FYNNEI. Library preparation used 5' RACE. For each TCR library, approximately 3,700 ng of total RNA was used. For each sample, cDNA was synthesized in eight separate reactions using SMARTScribe reverse transcriptase. During cDNA synthesis, template switching was used to introduce unique molecular identifiers that contained a 6-nucleotide sample barcode. Two nested PCRs of about 16 and 10 cycles amplified the TCRalpha and TCRbeta cDNA, and bead purification followed each PCR. Before amplification, the cDNA was treated with uracil DNA-glycosylase and purified using the QIAquick PCR purification kit. The second PCR was the step at which Illumina TruSeq-compatible adapters and sample-specific barcodes were added. TapeStation and Qubit were used to check library quality and concentration, and 4 to 6 ng of each library went into the pool. Sequencing of pooled libraries was carried out on an Illumina HiSeq2500 single-index Rapid Run using 2 x 100 bp reads and custom sequencing primers. As for how the authors treated the data: MiGEC version 1.2.6 was used for UMI-based consensus assembly to correct PCR and sequencing errors. MiXCR version 2.1.1 was used for V(D)J alignment, clonotype assembly and CDR3 extraction. Normalisation of gene usage, clonotype sharing and MAIT/NKT TCR abundance was achieved by analysing the top 1000, 10 000 and 20 000 clonotypes per sample. Diversity was computed as the inverse Simpson index with the vegan R package after downsampling to 27 000 UMIs. Paired Mann-Whitney U tests on discordant twin pairs were used, with Benjamini-Hochberg multiple-testing correction. TCRdb reprocessed the reads, so every CDR3 protein sequence counts as one entry and DNA is not shown. The V and J calls were determined by TCRdb, not by the authors. This sample's clone table shows some 160,000 distinct CDR3 sequences. 6% to 9.5% of the sample is held by the ten biggest clonotypes.

From each donor, a roughly 2.6 ml peripheral blood sample was collected into PAXgene tubes and stored at -80 degrees C. Without T cell sorting, total RNA was isolated from whole blood using the PAXgene blood miRNA kit on an automated QIAcube. Peripheral blood from monozygotic twin pairs who were concordant or discordant for inflammatory bowel disease underwent deep TCRalpha and TCRbeta repertoire profiling using unique molecular barcoding. Smoking habits were recorded for all twin pairs, and individuals were classified as current, former or never smokers. The chain links TRBV2 with TRBJ2-3; TCRdb returns TRBD2, unconfirmable since there is no DNA. Sequenced input: blood. This receptor was obtained from a human donor with ulcerative colitis or Crohn's disease, or a healthy co-twin of an affected twin (not recorded which). CDR3 region: CASSAEVSGGAYNTQYF.